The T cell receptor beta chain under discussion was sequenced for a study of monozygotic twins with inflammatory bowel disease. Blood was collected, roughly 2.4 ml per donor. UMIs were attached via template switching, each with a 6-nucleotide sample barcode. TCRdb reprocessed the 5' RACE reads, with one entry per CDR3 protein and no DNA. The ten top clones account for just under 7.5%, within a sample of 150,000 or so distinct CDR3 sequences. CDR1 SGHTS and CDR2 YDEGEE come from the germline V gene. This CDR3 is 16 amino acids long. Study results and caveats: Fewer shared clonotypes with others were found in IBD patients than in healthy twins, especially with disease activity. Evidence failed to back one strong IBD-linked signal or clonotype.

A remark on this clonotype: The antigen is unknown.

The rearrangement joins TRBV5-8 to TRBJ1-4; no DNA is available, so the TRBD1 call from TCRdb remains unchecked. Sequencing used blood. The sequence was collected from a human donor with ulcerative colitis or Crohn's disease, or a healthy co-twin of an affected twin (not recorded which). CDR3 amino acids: CASSLETGGNNEKLFF.